This T cell receptor beta chain was recovered during a study of radiotherapy plus CTLA-4 blockade in lung cancer. Whole-study context: Objective responses emerged in 18% of patients, and roughly 32% attained disease control.

Trimming pared 7 bases from V and 3 bases from J, leaving 8 bases between. The CDR3 loop spans 11 amino acids. Per the germline V gene, CDR1 is SQVTM and CDR2 is ANQGSEA. The study gave focal radiation plus ipilimumab CTLA-4 blockade to patients with chemo-refractory metastatic non-small-cell lung cancer. TCRdb's copy holds only in-frame clones and misses some; the assay was immunoSEQ multiplex PCR. Here the sample spans over 80,000 clones, 83% being singletons. The receptor was derived from a human donor with non-small cell lung cancer who had stable disease on radiotherapy plus ipilimumab. Material: peripheral blood, obtained from a patient treated with radiotherapy plus ipilimumab. The rearrangement joins TRBV29-1 to TRBJ2-3; D tentatively fits TRBD1 or TRBD2 (5 bases each). For the CDR3, the DNA is TGCAGCGGGGGACCAACAGATACGCAGTATTTT. Amino acids: CSGGPTDTQYF.